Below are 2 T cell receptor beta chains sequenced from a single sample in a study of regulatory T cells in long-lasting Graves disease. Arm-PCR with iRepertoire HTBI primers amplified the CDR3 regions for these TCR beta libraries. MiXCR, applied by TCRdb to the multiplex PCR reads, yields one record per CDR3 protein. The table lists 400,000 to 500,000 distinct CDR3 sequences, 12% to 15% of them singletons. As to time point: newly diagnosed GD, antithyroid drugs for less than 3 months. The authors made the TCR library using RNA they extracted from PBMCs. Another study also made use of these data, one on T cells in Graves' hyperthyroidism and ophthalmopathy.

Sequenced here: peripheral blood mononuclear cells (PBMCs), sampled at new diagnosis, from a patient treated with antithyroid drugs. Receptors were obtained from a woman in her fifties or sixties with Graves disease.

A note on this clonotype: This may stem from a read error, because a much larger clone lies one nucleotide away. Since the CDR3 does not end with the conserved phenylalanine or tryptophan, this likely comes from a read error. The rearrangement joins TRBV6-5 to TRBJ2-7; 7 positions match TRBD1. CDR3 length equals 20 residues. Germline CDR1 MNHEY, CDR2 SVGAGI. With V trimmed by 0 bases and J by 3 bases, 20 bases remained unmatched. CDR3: CASSYSTGWDSMFGVYEQYL. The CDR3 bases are TGTGCCAGCAGTTACTCGACCGGCTGGGACAGCATGTTCGGGGTCTACGAGCAGTACCTC.

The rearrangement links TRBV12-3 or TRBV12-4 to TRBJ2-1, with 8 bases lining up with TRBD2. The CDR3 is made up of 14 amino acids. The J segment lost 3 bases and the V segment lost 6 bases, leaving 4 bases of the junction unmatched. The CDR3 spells CASSRAGVYNEQFF. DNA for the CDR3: TGTGCCAGCAGCCGAGCGGGAGTCTACAATGAGCAGTTCTTC.